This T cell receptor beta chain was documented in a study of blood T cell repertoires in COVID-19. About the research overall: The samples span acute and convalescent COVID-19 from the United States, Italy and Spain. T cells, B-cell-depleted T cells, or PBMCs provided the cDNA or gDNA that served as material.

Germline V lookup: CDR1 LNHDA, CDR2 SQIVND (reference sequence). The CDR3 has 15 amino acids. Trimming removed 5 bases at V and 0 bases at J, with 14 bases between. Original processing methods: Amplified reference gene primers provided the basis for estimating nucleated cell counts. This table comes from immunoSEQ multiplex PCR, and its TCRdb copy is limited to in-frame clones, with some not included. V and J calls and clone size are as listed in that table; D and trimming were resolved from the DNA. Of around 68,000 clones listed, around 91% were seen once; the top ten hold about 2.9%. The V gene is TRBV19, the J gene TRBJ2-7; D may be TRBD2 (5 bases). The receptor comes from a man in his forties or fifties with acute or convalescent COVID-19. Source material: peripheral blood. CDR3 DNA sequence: TGTGCCAGTAGTCGAGACCCACTAGGCTCCTACGAGCAGTACTTC. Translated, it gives CASSRDPLGSYEQYF.